Each of the 24 T cell receptor beta chains below was sequenced from the same sample in a study of OX40 agonist ivuxolimab in advanced cancers. The library was made by the immunoSEQ multiplex PCR assay. This is the immuneACCESS table as TCRdb keeps it, with only in-frame sequences that have V and J called. A part of the clones is gone; compared with another copy, unresolved V genes explain less than half, and the rest is unexplained. The sample data list about 70,000 clones, and just over 85% of these were observed just once. In total, the top ten clones hold less than 3% of the sample. Specimen: CD4+ or CD8+ T cells sorted from blood, collected in a trial of the OX40 agonist ivuxolimab. The source is an adult with an advanced solid tumor such as melanoma, head and neck, liver or kidney cancer.

The chain recombines TRBV7-9 with TRBJ2-4; D is uncertain. The germline V and J ends were trimmed by 1 base and 0 bases, with 7 bases remaining between them. Looked up from germline, CDR1 is SEHNR and CDR2 is FQNEAQ (reference sequence). The CDR3 totals 15 residues. This chain's CDR3 is CASSLGLLAKNIQYF. As DNA, the CDR3 is TGTGCCAGCAGCTTAGGCTTACTAGCCAAAAACATTCAGTACTTC. Looking up the rest from reference TRBV7-9 and TRBJ2-4 gives the full variable domain: DTGVSQNPRHKITKRGQNVTFRCDPISEHNRLYWYRQTLGQGPEFLTYFQNEAQLEKSRLLSDRFSAERPKGSFSTLEIQRTEQGDSAMYLCASSLGLLAKNIQYFGAGTRLSVL.

Details on this clone: Other DNA sequences in the sample encode the same CDR3. The J gene is TRBJ1-1, the V gene TRBV9; TRBD1 might be the D (5 bases). CDR1 is SGDLS and CDR2 is YYNGEE in the germline V gene. The V and J ends lost 4 bases and 4 bases respectively, with 11 bases between them. The CDR3 is 13 residues long. The CDR3 region has the DNA TGTGCCAGCAGCTGGGGGGATGGCACTGAAGCTTTCTTT. Its protein product is CASSWGDGTEAFF.

This chain links TRBV7-2 with TRBJ2-7; a weak D match, TRBD2 (7 bases). With 3 bases removed from V and 6 bases from J, the gap between germline ends came to 12 bases. The CDR3 consists of 13 residues. Germline V gene data show CDR1 as SGHTA and CDR2 as FQGNSA. CDR3 residues: CASSLAGGAEQYF. The CDR3 coding sequence is TGTGCCAGCAGCTTGGCTGGGGGGGCCGAGCAGTACTTC.

This chain joins TRBV5-6 and TRBJ2-2; TRBD1 might be the D (6 bases). V shed 0 bases and J shed 8 bases, with 8 bases lying between them. Germline-derived CDR1 and CDR2 are SGHDT and YYEEEE. The CDR3 has 13 amino acids. CDR3 sequence (DNA): TGTGCCAGCAGCTTGGTGGGGGCGGGGGAGCTGTTTTTT. Its protein is CASSLVGAGELFF. Looking up the rest from reference TRBV5-6 and TRBJ2-2 gives the full variable domain: DAGVTQSPTHLIKTRGQQVTLRCSPKSGHDTVSWYQQALGQGPQFIFQYYEEEERQRGNFPDRFSGHQFPNYSSELNVNALLLGDSALYLCASSLVGAGELFFGEGSRLTVL.

This clone was observed once. The chain combines TRBV6-1 with TRBJ2-7; D may match TRBD1 or TRBD2 (6 bases each). There are 14 residues in the CDR3. Trimming shortened V by 8 bases and J by 6 bases, and 20 bases separated the two germline ends. Germline lookup yields CDR1 MNHNS and CDR2 SASEGT. CDR3 sequence reads: CASQGIRGLSEQYF. DNA of the CDR3: TGTGCCAGCCAAGGGATACGGGGGCTTAGCGAGCAGTACTTC.

The chain has TRBV5-6 and TRBJ2-5, with unresolved D. With 1 base removed from V and 4 bases from J, the gap between germline ends came to 17 bases. Germline assignment: CDR1 SGHDT and CDR2 YYEEEE. CDR3 length: 16 amino acids. This chain's CDR3 is CASSLRVTRGRETQYF. CDR3 coding DNA: TGTGCCAGCAGCTTGCGCGTGACGAGAGGTCGAGAGACCCAGTACTTC.

The chain carries TRBV19 and TRBJ2-7; TRBD2 agrees at 10 bases. Germline CDR1 and CDR2: LNHDA and SQIVND (reference sequence). The CDR3 is made up of 18 amino acids. V shed 5 bases and J 3 bases; nucleotides not matched to a gene: 16. The CDR3 bases are TGTGCCAGTAGTCGCAGGGGGGTCTCTAGCGGGAGTATCTACGAGCAGTACTTC. Amino acids: CASSRRGVSSGSIYEQYF.

This chain uses TRBV5-1 with TRBJ2-1; D might be TRBD1 or TRBD2, each matching 5 bases. The CDR3 is 14 residues long. CDR1 is SGHRS and CDR2 is YFSETQ in the germline V gene. V lost 0 bases to trimming and J lost 9 bases, with 13 bases between them. The CDR3 sequence is CASSLGGSASEQFF. The CDR3 coding sequence is TGCGCCAGCAGCTTGGGGGGGTCGGCGTCTGAGCAGTTCTTC.

The rearrangement links TRBV7-2 to TRBJ1-2; D ambiguous. CDR1 is SGHTA and CDR2 is FQGNSA in the germline V gene. Trimming cost V 2 bases and J 1 base, with 8 bases left between them. CDR3 length equals 14 residues. The CDR3 region has the DNA TGTGCCAGCAGCTTACCACCCAATAACTATGGCTACACCTTC. It codes for CASSLPPNNYGYTF.

The chain has TRBV19 and TRBJ2-1; D possibly corresponds to TRBD2 (6 bases). This CDR3 contains 14 residues. Germline V lookup: CDR1 LNHDA, CDR2 SQIVND (reference sequence). V was shortened by 7 bases and J by 5 bases, with 15 bases between the two germline ends. In nucleotides, the CDR3 is TGTGCCAGTACCCCCGGGACTGGGCACAATGAGCAGTTCTTC. This sequence encodes CASTPGTGHNEQFF.

The chain links TRBV7-9 to TRBJ1-5; D gene ambiguous. Germline-derived CDR1 and CDR2 are SEHNR and FQNEAQ (reference sequence). CDR3 length: 14 residues. Trimming cost V 3 bases and J 1 base, with 7 bases left between them. The CDR3 reads CASSFSGSNQPQHF. In DNA, the CDR3 is TGTGCCAGCAGCTTTAGCGGGAGCAATCAGCCCCAGCATTTT.

Details on this clone: The limits of the CDR3 on the DNA are not certain, so only TCRdb's listed CDR3 is given. The chain combines TRBV7-9 with TRBJ2-3; the table's D call of TRBD2 was not tested on the DNA. CDR1 and CDR2 from the germline V gene are SEHNR and FQNEAQ (reference sequence). Inclusive of both ends, the CDR3 amounts to 15 amino acids. The chain's CDR3 is CASSFGEGGEDTQYF.

J is TRBJ2-1 and V is TRBV27; D is undetermined. The CDR3 loop spans 14 amino acids. The germline V and J ends were trimmed by 0 bases and 15 bases, with 18 bases remaining between them. From germline, CDR1 is MNHEY and CDR2 SMNVEV (reference sequence). The CDR3 sequence: CASSLSRLPPFLFF. As DNA, the CDR3 is TGTGCCAGCAGTTTATCTCGCTTACCACCTTTTCTGTTCTTC.

The gene calls are TRBV4-1 and TRBJ1-6, with D tentatively TRBD1 (5 bases). CDR1 and CDR2 (germline): MGHRA, YSYEKL. This CDR3 has 14 amino acids. Trimming stripped 4 bases from V and 9 bases from J, with 13 bases between. CDR3 DNA: TGCGCCAGCAGCCTCGGGGCAGAAATTTCACCCCTCCACTTT. Protein sequence: CASSLGAEISPLHF.

The genes are TRBV18 and TRBJ1-5; the D is unclear. Per germline, CDR1 KGHSH and CDR2 LQKENI. Between the trimmed V and J ends, which lost 3 bases and 4 bases, there was a span of 4 bases. The CDR3 totals 12 residues. The CDR3 reads CASSPGNQPQHF. In DNA form, the CDR3 reads TGTGCCAGCTCACCGGGTAATCAGCCCCAGCATTTT.

The V call is TRBV19, the J call TRBJ2-5, with D possibly matching TRBD1 (6 bases). The V end lost 5 bases, the J end lost 5 bases, and 12 bases lay between the germline ends. Per germline, CDR1 LNHDA and CDR2 SQIVND (reference sequence). This CDR3 region has 13 residues. The CDR3 protein is CASSWGQGETQYF. CDR3 DNA sequence: TGTGCCAGTAGTTGGGGGCAGGGGGAGACCCAGTACTTC.

The chain uses TRBV6-6 and TRBJ1-2; D might be TRBD1 (5 bases). The CDR3 spans 14 residues. Germline V gene lookup returns CDR1 MNHNY and CDR2 SVGAGI (reference sequence). The V end lost 7 bases, the J end lost 1 base, and 13 bases lay between the germline ends. CDR3 coding DNA: TGTGCCAGCACCTTGGACATATTTAACTATGGCTACACCTTC. Residues: CASTLDIFNYGYTF.

The chain recombines TRBV15 with TRBJ1-1; D call uncertain. This CDR3 contains 13 residues. Trimming shortened V by 5 bases and J by 6 bases, and 13 bases separated the two germline ends. The germline gives CDR1 LNHNV, CDR2 YYDKDF (reference sequence). The CDR3 sequence: CATSGGGRAEAFF. The CDR3, as DNA: TGTGCCACCAGCGGTGGCGGGAGGGCTGAAGCTTTCTTT.

CDR3 bases: TGTGCCAGCAGTTACTCTGCCAGGGGAGTGGGGCAGCCCCAGCATTTT. As protein: CASSYSARGVGQPQHF. The rearrangement joins TRBV6-5 to TRBJ1-5; possibly TRBD1 for D (6 bases). Trimming pared 0 bases from V and 7 bases from J, leaving 16 bases between. Germline V CDR1 and CDR2: MNHEY, SVGAGI. The CDR3 has 16 amino acids.

V usage is TRBV5-4 and J usage is TRBJ1-2; 8 nucleotides line up with TRBD1. The germline gives CDR1 SGHNT, CDR2 YYREEE (reference sequence). V lost 3 bases and J lost 6; bases outside the gene matches: 4. CDR3 length: 13 residues. The CDR3 is CASSSQGGNGYTF. For the CDR3, the DNA is TGTGCCAGCAGCTCACAGGGGGGGAATGGCTACACCTTC.

This clone was recorded once. This chain links TRBV28 with TRBJ2-5, with D possibly being TRBD2 (5 bases). CDR1 MDHEN and CDR2 SYDVKM come from the germline V gene. CDR3 length: 15 residues. Trimming pared 5 bases from V and 5 bases from J, leaving 18 bases between. The CDR3 DNA is TGTGCCAGCAGTCCCCCGGACTTAGGCGGGGAGACCCAGTACTTC. Translated: CASSPPDLGGETQYF.

The chain is built from TRBV28 and TRBJ2-7; 10 bases agree with TRBD1. Germline values: CDR1 MDHEN, CDR2 SYDVKM. The ends lost 6 bases at V and 4 bases at J; junction bases unmatched: 6. CDR3 length: 14 residues. As DNA, the CDR3 is TGTGCCAGCAGCAGTCCGGGACAGGGGTACGAGCAGTACTTC. Translation: CASSSPGQGYEQYF. Drawing the rest from reference TRBV28 and TRBJ2-7, the complete variable domain is DVKVTQSSRYLVKRTGEKVFLECVQDMDHENMFWYRQDPGLGLRLIYFSYDVKMKEKGDIPEGYSVSREKKERFSLILESASTNQTSMYLCASSSPGQGYEQYFGPGTRLTVT.

This clone is judged medium-sized. The rearrangement uses TRBV7-6 and TRBJ2-2; D possibly corresponds to TRBD1 (5 bases). Germline V gives CDR1 SGHVS, CDR2 FNYEAQ. The CDR3 contains 15 residues. With 4 bases removed from V and 6 bases from J, the gap between germline ends came to 15 bases. The chain's CDR3 is CASSSSGLGAGELFF. The CDR3 nucleotides are TGTGCCAGCAGCTCAAGTGGGCTAGGGGCCGGGGAGCTGTTTTTT.

The chain recombines TRBV27 with TRBJ1-2, with TRBD1 as a possible D gene (6 bases). The CDR3 runs to 13 residues. Per the germline V gene, CDR1 is MNHEY and CDR2 is SMNVEV (reference sequence). V lost 2 bases to trimming and J lost 8 bases, with 12 bases between them. CDR3 nucleotide sequence: TGTGCCAGCAGTTTAACGGGGGGCCGGGGCTACACCTTC. This translates into CASSLTGGRGYTF.